Sequencing of this T cell receptor (beta chain) was carried out in a study of blood T cell repertoires in COVID-19. On the study more broadly: Some COVID-19 samples were acute and others convalescent; all came from the United States, Italy and Spain.

Authors' data handling: Using reference gene primer amplification, nucleated cell counts were estimated. Clones were read by immunoSEQ multiplex PCR, and TCRdb kept only the in-frame ones, dropping some. V and J calls plus clone size are reproduced from that table; the DNA served to infer D and trimming. The sample holds around 370,000 clones, about 88% seen once. The CDR3 extends over 15 amino acids. The ends lost 3 bases at V and 7 bases at J; junction bases unmatched: 8. Germline CDR1 is SGHTA and CDR2 is FQGNSA. The chain carries TRBV7-2 and TRBJ1-4, with 7 bases identical to TRBD1. Specimen: peripheral blood. This clonotype originated in a woman in her seventies with COVID-19, enrolled during active disease. CDR3 protein: CASSFGRQGGEKLFF. The DNA of the CDR3 is TGTGCCAGCAGCTTCGGCAGACAGGGAGGTGAAAAACTGTTTTTT.